The 15 T cell receptor beta chains given below trace back to one sample, sequenced in a study of graft-versus-host responses after intestinal transplantation. Clones were read by immunoSEQ multiplex PCR, and TCRdb kept only the in-frame ones, dropping some. In the table there are about 120,000 clones, about 92% of which are singletons. No antigen has been assigned to these receptors. The sequencing used unstimulated CD4+ T cells sorted from spleen or lymph node cells, collected before transplant. The source of these receptors is a human donor who was the organ donor for an intestinal transplant.

The V call is TRBV29-1, the J call TRBJ1-2; possibly TRBD1 for D (5 bases). Deletions cut 3 bases from V and 0 bases from J, with 11 bases between. In germline, CDR1 is SQVTM, CDR2 ANQGSEA. CDR3 length equals 14 residues. CDR3 region: CSVDPGNANYGYTF. The CDR3 region has the DNA TGCAGCGTTGACCCAGGGAACGCTAACTATGGCTACACCTTC.

The chain combines TRBV5-4 with TRBJ2-7; TRBD1 agrees at 9 bases. Germline loops: CDR1 SGHNT, CDR2 YYREEE (reference sequence). Trimming took 4 bases from V and 3 from J; bases not matched to a gene: 5. The CDR3 is made up of 14 amino acids. Here the CDR3 DNA reads TGTGCCAGCAGCACGGGGACAGGGAGCTACGAGCAGTACTTC. As protein: CASSTGTGSYEQYF. Supplemented by reference TRBV5-4 and TRBJ2-7, the full variable domain reads ETGVTQSPTHLIKTRGQQVTLRCSSQSGHNTVSWYQQALGQGPQFIFQYYREEENGRGNFPPRFSGLQFPNYSSELNVNALELDDSALYLCASSTGTGSYEQYFGPGTRLTVT.

As to this clone: In the same sample, other DNA sequences code for this CDR3. This chain uses TRBV19 with TRBJ2-3, with D uncertain. V lost 3 bases and J lost 1, with 8 bases in between. CDR3 size: 14 residues. Germline loops: CDR1 LNHDA, CDR2 SQIVND (reference sequence). The CDR3 region has the DNA TGTGCCAGTAGTATGGGCAGGCGCACAGATACGCAGTATTTT. It encodes CASSMGRRTDTQYF. Filled out from reference TRBV19 and TRBJ2-3, the complete variable domain reads DGGITQSPKYLFRKEGQNVTLSCEQNLNHDAMYWYRQDPGQGLRLIYYSQIVNDFQKGDIAEGYSVSREKKESFPLTVTSAQKNPTAFYLCASSMGRRTDTQYFGPGTRLTVL.

The V call is TRBV30, the J call TRBJ2-7; 9 nucleotides align to TRBD2. Germline V gene data show CDR1 as GTSNPN and CDR2 as SVGIG (reference sequence). The J segment lost 2 bases and the V segment lost 5 bases, leaving 7 bases of the junction unmatched. The CDR3 has 14 residues. The chain's CDR3 is CAWDTGLATYEQYF. The CDR3 nucleotides read TGTGCCTGGGATACGGGACTAGCAACCTACGAGCAGTACTTC.

This clone was detected once. J is TRBJ2-1 and V is TRBV19; 7 bases are shared with TRBD1. Germline CDR1 and CDR2: LNHDA and SQIVND (reference sequence). Germline trimming cut 7 bases from V and 1 base from J; bases unmatched to any gene: 7. The CDR3 extends over 15 amino acids. CDR3 loop: CASTKGAGSYNEQFF. CDR3 nucleotides: TGTGCCAGTACAAAGGGGGCAGGGTCCTACAATGAGCAGTTCTTC.

The chain employs TRBV7-2 and TRBJ2-7, with D possibly TRBD1 on 5 matching bases. This CDR3 has 14 amino acids. Germline V CDR1 and CDR2: SGHTA, FQGNSA. V lost 4 bases and J 5 bases, leaving 15 bases between the germline ends. The CDR3 spells CASSWGLLPNEQYF. The CDR3 region has the DNA TGTGCCAGCAGCTGGGGCCTTCTGCCTAACGAGCAGTACTTC.

V gene TRBV7-8 combines with J gene TRBJ1-1; D uncertain. Trimming took 2 bases from V and 1 from J, leaving 11 bases between them. The CDR3 extends over 15 amino acids. The germline V gene has CDR1 SGHVS and CDR2 FQNEAQ. The CDR3 loop reads CASSLFYSANTEAFF. The DNA for the CDR3 is TGTGCCAGCAGCTTATTCTACAGCGCGAACACTGAAGCTTTCTTT.

This sequence joins TRBV11-2 and TRBJ2-3; TRBD1 matches 8 bases. V shed 6 bases, J shed 5 bases, and the junction held 13 bases outside the gene matches. CDR1 is SGHAT, CDR2 FQNNGV, per germline. CDR3 length equals 16 residues. This CDR3 is CASRRIRGRLRDTQYF. CDR3 bases: TGTGCCAGCAGACGAATCAGGGGGCGCTTAAGAGATACGCAGTATTTT.

The chain employs TRBV19 and TRBJ1-6; the D is unclear. Looked up from germline, CDR1 is LNHDA and CDR2 is SQIVND (reference sequence). With 5 bases removed from V and 11 bases from J, the gap between germline ends came to 19 bases. The CDR3 consists of 15 residues. CDR3 coding DNA: TGTGCCAGTAGTCGTACCGGCGGTGAGCGTCCACCCCTCCACTTT. Its protein product is CASSRTGGERPPLHF.

The J gene is TRBJ2-2, the V gene TRBV29-1; tentative D call: TRBD2 (7 bases). This CDR3 spans 13 amino acids. V lost 4 bases and J 7 bases, leaving 13 bases between the germline ends. The V gene's germline CDR1 is SQVTM and CDR2 ANQGSEA. The CDR3 loop reads CSVVQGGVGELFF. The CDR3 DNA sequence: TGCAGCGTTGTACAGGGAGGGGTCGGGGAGCTGTTTTTT.

This clone has only a few counts. Other DNA sequences in the same sample also yield this CDR3. J is TRBJ1-2 and V is TRBV28; D not resolved. CDR1 is MDHEN and CDR2 is SYDVKM in the germline V gene. The CDR3 totals 14 residues. Trimming removed 1 base at V and 4 bases at J, with 10 bases between. CDR3 sequence (DNA): TGTGCCAGCAGTTTATCGGCCCGCTCCTATGGCTACACCTTC. Its protein is CASSLSARSYGYTF.

V gene TRBV28 combines with J gene TRBJ1-4; the D is unclear. Germline V gene sequence: CDR1 MDHEN, CDR2 SYDVKM. The CDR3 consists of 13 residues. V was pared by 6 bases and J by 8 bases, with 13 bases between. The CDR3 is CASSPGSREKLFF. The CDR3 DNA reads TGTGCCAGCAGCCCGGGGTCGAGAGAAAAACTGTTTTTT.

The chain recombines TRBV5-5 with TRBJ2-7; TRBD2 is a possible D gene (6 bases). CDR3 size: 15 residues. Trimming removed 1 base from V and 6 bases from J, with 17 bases in between. Germline V CDR1 and CDR2: SGHKS, YYEKEE (reference sequence). For the CDR3, the DNA is TGTGCCAGCAGCTTGATGGCTAGCGTCAGCTCCGAGCAGTACTTC. This translates into CASSLMASVSSEQYF.

The sample holds one count of this clone. The V and J genes are TRBV5-5 and TRBJ2-3; 8 bases fit TRBD2. Trimming removed 3 bases from V and 1 base from J; junction bases left unmatched: 10. Germline values: CDR1 SGHKS, CDR2 YYEKEE (reference sequence). The CDR3 extends over 17 amino acids. The CDR3 protein is CASSSGVSGIRTDTQYF. The CDR3 nucleotides read TGTGCCAGCAGCTCCGGGGTTAGCGGGATTCGCACAGATACGCAGTATTTT.

J is TRBJ2-3 and V is TRBV5-1; 7 positions match TRBD2. Trimming cost V 0 bases and J 0 bases; bases outside gene matches: 7. The CDR3 sequence is 17 residues long. Germline CDR1 is SGHRS and CDR2 is YFSETQ. The CDR3 is CASSLAGLAASTDTQYF. Written as DNA, the CDR3 is TGCGCCAGCAGCTTGGCGGGGCTAGCGGCTAGCACAGATACGCAGTATTTT.